This TCR beta chain stems from a study of CD8 T cells in ankylosing spondylitis. General observations from the study: Enrichment of disease-linked clones was reportedly significant in matched ankylosing spondylitis synovial fluid.

TCRdb analysed the 5' RACE reads with MiXCR anew, one entry per CDR3 protein. The sample lists 210,000 or so distinct CDR3 sequences, roughly 24% occurring once. This clonotype was seen ten or more times. Its antigen is unidentified. Between the trimmed V and J ends, which lost 0 bases and 2 bases, there was a span of 12 bases. The CDR3 runs 16 residues. Germline V gene data show CDR1 as SGHDN and CDR2 as FVKESK. The clonotype was recovered from a male donor with ankylosing spondylitis or in good health (not recorded which). The sequencing sample was made of blood, either unsorted or a sorted T cell fraction (not recorded which). The rearrangement uses TRBV14 and TRBJ2-3; D is undetermined. In DNA, the CDR3 is TGTGCCAGCAGCCAAGATTATGCGGTCTCCACAGATACGCAGTATTTT. Protein: CASSQDYAVSTDTQYF.